This T cell receptor (beta chain) was captured in a study of T cell clones after liver transplantation. About the study: TCRbeta sequencing after a pre-transplant mixed lymphocyte reaction identified graft-donor-reactive clones, later tracked in post-transplant blood. Pre-transplant mixed lymphocyte reactions yielded third-party-reactive TCRbeta sequences as comparators for graft-donor-reactive sequences.

The CDR3 sequence is 13 residues long. The germline gives CDR1 SGHKS, CDR2 YYEKEE (reference sequence). V lost 1 base to trimming and J lost 7 bases, with 11 bases between them. Assay: immunoSEQ multiplex PCR; the TCRdb copy retains only in-frame clones and omits some. The sample yields approximately 70,000 clones, roughly 84% seen once. The chain recombines TRBV5-5 with TRBJ1-1; D call uncertain. The TCR was taken from a human patient who received a liver transplant. Some T cells may be graft donor cells. The specimen was CD4+ T cells from blood, collected less than 50 months after liver transplant. The CDR3 protein is CASSLPGSSEAFF. As DNA, the CDR3 is TGTGCCAGCAGCTTGCCAGGCTCTAGTGAAGCTTTCTTT.